Listed below are T cell receptor beta chains from one sample, sequenced in a study of blood T cells in healthy people across ages. A single record per CDR3 protein comes from TCRdb applying MiXCR to the 5' RACE reads. The sample shows 1.5 million to 2 million distinct CDR3 sequences, about 32% of them seen only once. Sequencing was performed on blood. These receptor sequences come from a woman in her thirties in good health. CDR3s include the opening cysteine and the closing phenylalanine or tryptophan. A D gene is named only where the DNA matches it firmly. Clone size is stated in some rows and not others, as once, few, many or a class when expanded.

d_call,j_call,v_call,clone_size,cdr3_nt,cdr3_aa
.,TRBJ1-1,TRBV29-1,few,TGCAGCGTTAGTGAGAGAAACACTGAAGCTTTCTTT,CSVSERNTEAFF
TRBD2,TRBJ2-3,TRBV4-1,.,TGCGCCAGCAGCTCAACACTTGGGCGGGGGGGCACAGGTACGCAGTATTTT,CASSSTLGRGGTGTQYF
.,TRBJ2-3,TRBV7-9,.,TGTGCCAGCAGCCCACCCTCCCATATATGGGGGGAAGTAGATACGCAGTATTTT,CASSPPSHIWGEVDTQYF
.,TRBJ2-7,TRBV11-2,many,TGTGCCAGCAGCTTAGATCCCCGCGAGCAGTACTTC,CASSLDPREQYF
.,TRBJ2-6,TRBV6-2/TRBV6-3,.,TGTGCCATATCGACTCGGGACGGGTACTTTGAAGGGGCCAACGTCCTGACTTTC,CAISTRDGYFEGANVLTF
.,TRBJ2-2,TRBV27,.,TGTGCCAGCAGTTTATCGAAGGGGGGAGCTCCATTTAGGGAGCTGTTTTTT,CASSLSKGGAPFRELFF
TRBD1,TRBJ2-7,TRBV6-6,.,TGTGCCAGCAGTTACGACAGGGCCTCACCCTACGAGCAGTACTTC,CASSYDRASPYEQYF
.,TRBJ2-1,TRBV15,.,TGTGCCACCAGCAGAGCCCGGGGCTCCTACAATGAGCAGTTCTTC,CATSRARGSYNEQFF
TRBD2,TRBJ2-4,TRBV6-2/TRBV6-3,few,TGTGCCAGCAGTTACTCGAAGGGGCGGGGGGACGCCAAAAACATTCAGTACTTC,CASSYSKGRGDAKNIQYF
.,TRBJ2-3,TRBV24-1,few,TGTGCCACCAGTTTGACGGGAATCACAGATACGCAGTATTTT,CATSLTGITDTQYF
TRBD2,TRBJ2-1,TRBV2,.,TGTGCCAGCAGGAGGGGACTAGCAACCTACAATGAGCAGTTCTTC,CASRRGLATYNEQFF
TRBD2,TRBJ2-5,TRBV7-2,.,TGTGCCAGCAGCATACTAGCGGGGGGGACCGCCCAGTACTTC,CASSILAGGTAQYF
TRBD1,TRBJ1-6,TRBV20-1,.,TGCAGTGCAATGACAGGGGCTGTAAGAACACCCCTCCACTTT,CSAMTGAVRTPLHF
TRBD2,TRBJ2-5,TRBV3-1,.,TGTGCCAGCAGCCTAGGGACTAAACGGTTCCAAGAGACCCAGTACTTC,CASSLGTKRFQETQYF
.,TRBJ1-6,TRBV7-6,.,TGTGCCAGCAGCCCGTTGGGGGTCTTGTCGGGGAATTCACCCCTCCACTTT,CASSPLGVLSGNSPLHF
.,TRBJ1-1,TRBV20-1,.,TGCAGTGCTAGATCCAGGGGTGAAGCTTTCTTT,CSARSRGEAFF
.,TRBJ2-1,TRBV5-5,many,TGTGCCAGCAGCTTGGCCCCAGGGATCGGAGATGAGCAGTTCTTC,CASSLAPGIGDEQFF
.,TRBJ1-2,TRBV27,.,TGTGCCAGCAGTTTGGGACAAGGAGGGATACCCTATGGCTACACCTTC,CASSLGQGGIPYGYTF
TRBD1,TRBJ2-7,TRBV5-6,.,TGTGCCAGCAGCGCGGGGACAGGGGACATCTACGAGCAGTACTTC,CASSAGTGDIYEQYF
TRBD2,TRBJ2-1,TRBV10-1,.,TGCGCCAGCAGTACCGGGACTAAGAAAAACAATGAGCAGTTCTTC,CASSTGTKKNNEQFF